The text below deals with one T cell receptor (beta chain). Its antigen is currently not known. Base qualities are not provided; no much larger clone lies one nucleotide away. Synthetic TCR analog templates were spiked into each PCR to estimate absolute template abundance from read counts. The immunoSEQ assay used bias-controlled V and J gene primers to amplify TCRbeta CDR3 regions from genomic DNA. Sequencing of rearranged TCRbeta segments was done at approximately 20X coverage. Per the original workflow: Clustering was used to correct sequencing errors, and CDR3s were annotated against IMGT so that V, D and J genes could be assigned. Downstream analyses used only productive TCRbeta rearrangements, leaving out any out-of-frame or stop-codon sequences. Clonality was calculated as one minus the Shannon entropy normalized by the log of the number of unique productive sequences. Clones differing between time points or between blood and tumor were identified using Fisher's exact test with Benjamini-Hochberg correction, with an adjusted p below 0.01 applied as the threshold. TCRdb stores this immuneACCESS table with in-frame sequences only. Part of the clones is absent; in the studies checked, under half of the shortfall reflects unresolved V genes, and no reason is known for the rest. The V and J calls and clone size were taken over from that table, and D and trimming were inferred from the DNA. This sample is represented by about 52,000 clones; approximately 81% of them were singletons. 4% of the sample is in the top ten clones.

This sample stems from a study of PD-L1 blockade in urothelial cancer (dated by TCRdb to about 2017). Concerning the study at large: All patients started therapy around 2014 and received atezolizumab 1,200 mg intravenously every 3 weeks. Blood samples were analyzed 3 weeks after the start of treatment (second dose) and 6 weeks after the start of treatment. Pretreatment tumor samples, along with matched peripheral blood serially collected before and after atezolizumab treatment, were subjected to TCR sequencing. An exploratory multi-omic analysis was conducted of the somatic, immune and clinical correlates of response to PD-L1 blockade with atezolizumab in urothelial cancer. Durable clinical benefit was achieved by nine patients and was not achieved by 20 patients. Blood samples gave median yields of approximately 130,000 T cells and 82,636 unique TCRs, along with a median clonality of about 0.084. Durable clinical benefit was defined as progression-free survival longer than 6 months, and TCR features were also tested against progression-free and overall survival. In the same patients, pretreatment tumors underwent whole exome sequencing and RNA sequencing in addition to TCR sequencing. An ECOG performance status of 0 or 1 was recorded for the patients, and 0 to 3 prior chemotherapy regimens had been received by the patients. About 90% of the roughly 30 patients were identified as males with urothelial cancer of bladder origin, and a prior smoking history was reported by 18 of 29 patients. Under 30 patients had pretreatment blood TCR-seq, some 25 had at least one posttreatment blood collection, and some 25 had tumor TCR-seq. Here is what the overall study found, with its caveats: A pretreatment peripheral blood TCR clonality below the median was linked to improved progression-free and overall survival. At 3 weeks after the start of treatment, tumor-associated TCR clones in peripheral blood had expanded more in patients with durable benefit (n of about 21, p = 0.022). Because of the small sample size (n ≈ 31) and the many exploratory analyses performed, the results are intended to be regarded as hypothesis-generating.

Interpreted using the paper, the time point label stands for: pretreatment peripheral blood. The cohort included 29 patients with locally advanced or metastatic urothelial carcinoma who were treated at Memorial Sloan Kettering on a trial protocol. Peripheral blood mononuclear cells were collected from each patient pretreatment and during treatment, giving between 1 and 8 total time points per patient. The Qiagen DNeasy Blood extraction kit was used to purify genomic DNA from total PBMCs and tumor samples. PBMCs were collected pretreatment and during treatment, and were isolated and stored as previously described. Counted from cysteine to phenylalanine, this CDR3 has 15 amino acids. Only CDR3 DNA remains: 45 bases, in frame from the first base. CDR1 and CDR2 are read off the germline V gene (reference sequence) as SEHNR and FQNEAQ. V loses 5 bases at its end and J loses 2 bases; junction bases beyond the gene matches: 7.

The chain is encoded by TRBV7-9 joined to TRBJ2-7, with 9 bases in between that match TRBD1. This receptor was taken from a man aged 70 or older with urothelial cancer. The sample was PBMCs, taken around atezolizumab (anti-PD-L1) treatment. The DNA sequence reads TGTGCCAGCAGCCCCGGGACAGGGATCACCTACGAGCAGTACTTC. Translated, it gives CASSPGTGITYEQYF.